Below, 8 T cell receptor beta chains from the same sample are listed, as sequenced in a study of technical replicates of blood from several donors. Measured with immunoSEQ multiplex PCR; TCRdb has only the in-frame clones, and not every one. Of 60,000 to 90,000 clones in the sample, around 97% were seen once. The material sequenced was T cells isolated from PBMCs. These receptors originate from a human donor in good health.

This sequence joins TRBV28 and TRBJ1-5; D remains unclear. Germline CDR1 reads MDHEN; CDR2 reads SYDVKM. The CDR3 covers 12 residues. V was trimmed by 3 bases and J by 6 bases, leaving 6 bases between them. The CDR3 reads CASSFPFQPQHF. The CDR3 nucleotides are TGTGCCAGCAGTTTCCCGTTTCAGCCCCAGCATTTT.

V and J are TRBV2 and TRBJ1-1; D unresolved. The CDR3 loop spans 12 amino acids. Germline V gene data show CDR1 as SNHLY and CDR2 as FYNNEI. V gave up 5 bases and J gave up 4 bases, with 8 bases separating them. CDR3 DNA sequence: TGTGCCAGCAGTTACCGAGGCACTGAAGCTTTCTTT. Translating gives CASSYRGTEAFF.

The V and J genes are TRBV27 and TRBJ2-6; TRBD2 matches 14 bases. J lost 3 bases, V lost 5 bases, and 9 bases had no gene match. This CDR3 is 19 amino acids long. The germline gives CDR1 MNHEY, CDR2 SMNVEV (reference sequence). Written as DNA, the CDR3 is TGTGCCAGCAGTCCCATCCCGGGACTAGCGGGAGTTGGGGCCAACGTCCTGACTTTC. Translation gives CASSPIPGLAGVGANVLTF. The whole variable domain, remainder taken from reference TRBV27 and TRBJ2-6, is EAQVTQNPRYLITVTGKKLTVTCSQNMNHEYMSWYRQDPGLGLRQIYYSMNVEVTDKGDVPEGYKVSRKEKRNFPLILESPSPNQTSLYFCASSPIPGLAGVGANVLTFGAGSRLTVL.

This chain links TRBV28 with TRBJ2-7, with 11 bases lining up with TRBD2. Germline-derived CDR1 and CDR2 are MDHEN and SYDVKM. There are 14 residues in the CDR3. The ends lost 5 bases at V and 7 bases at J; junction bases unmatched: 7. The CDR3 DNA reads TGTGCCAGCAGTAAAGGACTAGCGGGTAAAGAGCAGTACTTC. As protein: CASSKGLAGKEQYF.

J is TRBJ2-1 and V is TRBV25-1; tentative D call: TRBD2 (6 bases). The CDR3 is 15 amino acids. The V and J ends lost 4 bases and 8 bases respectively, with 18 bases between them. CDR1 MGHDK and CDR2 SYGVNS come from the germline V gene. The CDR3 DNA reads as TGTGCCAGCAGTGGTCTCAAGCGGGTGGTGGATGAGCAGTTCTTC. The encoded protein is CASSGLKRVVDEQFF.

The V and J genes are TRBV7-9 and TRBJ1-4, with 7 bases aligning to TRBD1. The CDR3 extends over 14 amino acids. Germline V gives CDR1 SEHNR, CDR2 FQNEAQ (reference sequence). The V segment lost 8 bases and the J segment 0 bases; nucleotides outside the gene matches: 3. CDR3 coding DNA: TGTGCCAGCGCCCAGGGGGCAACTAATGAAAAACTGTTTTTT. It yields the protein CASAQGATNEKLFF.

V gene TRBV15 combines with J gene TRBJ2-1; 9 bases line up with TRBD2. V lost 1 base, J lost 6 bases, and 13 bases stayed unmatched. Germline CDR1 LNHNV, CDR2 YYDKDF (reference sequence). The CDR3 is 18 amino acids. The CDR3 here is CATSRGVVWREGSNEQFF. The DNA of the CDR3 is TGTGCCACCAGCAGAGGGGTAGTATGGCGGGAGGGGTCCAATGAGCAGTTCTTC.

The CDR3 spells CASSVGNAGIEQFF. In nucleotides, the CDR3 is TGTGCCAGCAGCGTAGGAAATGCGGGGATTGAGCAGTTCTTC. This rearrangement joins TRBV9 to TRBJ2-1; tentatively, D is TRBD2 (6 bases). The CDR3 length is 14 residues. The V end lost 0 bases, the J end lost 9 bases, and 13 bases lay between the germline ends. Germline V CDR1 and CDR2: SGDLS, YYNGEE.